Listed below are T cell receptor beta chains from one sample, sequenced in a study of control samples from healthy donors and cancer patients. The assay was immunoSEQ multiplex PCR, and TCRdb's table has in-frame clones only and misses some. The table has about 270,000 clones, roughly four fifths seen once. The sequenced sample was PBMCs. All receptors come from a woman in her sixties or seventies with lung cancer. Both conserved end residues are part of each CDR3. D genes are given only for firm matches. Size tells how often a clone was seen (once, few, many) or the class of an expanded clone, and some rows leave it out.

j_call	clone_size	d_call	v_call	cdr3_length	cdr3_aa	cdr3_nt
TRBJ1-1	NA	NA	TRBV5-1	14	CASSLGSVNTEAFF	TGCGCCAGCAGCCTTGGGTCAGTTAATACTGAAGCTTTCTTT
TRBJ1-5	NA	TRBD1	TRBV15	13	CATGTDINQPQHF	TGTGCCACCGGGACAGACATCAATCAGCCCCAGCATTTT
TRBJ2-1	NA	TRBD1	TRBV28	12	CASRGRHNEQFF	TGTGCCAGTAGGGGGCGTCACAATGAGCAGTTCTTC
TRBJ2-1	NA	TRBD2	TRBV6-5	12	CASRSGLAPMFF	TGTGCCAGCAGATCTGGACTAGCCCCTATGTTCTTC
TRBJ2-3	NA	TRBD2	TRBV7-9	16	CASSSWTSETTDTQYF	TGTGCCAGCAGCTCGTGGACTAGCGAGACCACAGATACGCAGTATTTT
TRBJ2-1	NA	TRBD2	TRBV28	16	CASSASGGVVWDEQFF	TGTGCCAGCAGTGCTAGCGGAGGGGTTGTTTGGGATGAGCAGTTCTTC
TRBJ1-2	NA	TRBD1	TRBV11-2	15	CASSLVGRGRGGYTF	TGTGCCAGCAGCTTAGTCGGCAGGGGGCGGGGTGGCTACACCTTC
TRBJ1-4	NA	NA	TRBV28	15	CASSLHGTTHEKLFF	TGTGCCAGCAGTTTACACGGGACAACCCATGAAAAACTGTTTTTT
TRBJ1-6	once	NA	TRBV28	15	CASSLRDRLNSPLHF	TGTGCCAGCAGTTTGAGAGACAGGTTAAATTCACCCCTCCACTTT
TRBJ2-1	NA	NA	TRBV28	13	CASSSHQGGGQFF	TGTGCCAGCAGTTCCCACCAAGGGGGTGGGCAGTTCTTC
TRBJ1-6	NA	NA	TRBV2	12	CASEDYNSPLHF	TGTGCCAGCGAGGATTATAATTCACCCCTCCACTTT
TRBJ1-4	once	NA	TRBV6-5	13	CASSSWDNEKLFF	TGTGCCAGCAGTTCCTGGGATAATGAAAAACTGTTTTTT
TRBJ1-2	NA	NA	TRBV7-2	15	CASSLESGVPYGYTF	TGTGCCAGCAGCTTAGAATCAGGGGTCCCCTATGGCTACACCTTC
TRBJ2-7	NA	TRBD2	TRBV19	13	CASSRDYSYEQYF	TGTGCCAGTAGTAGGGACTACTCCTACGAGCAGTACTTC
TRBJ2-7	NA	NA	TRBV19	14	CASSISDPTYEQYF	TGTGCCAGTAGTATTTCCGACCCTACCTACGAGCAGTACTTC
TRBJ1-1	NA	NA	TRBV12-3/TRBV12-4	12	CASTEGGTEAFF	TGTGCCAGCACCGAGGGGGGCACTGAAGCTTTCTTT
TRBJ1-1	few	NA	TRBV29-1	11	CSVVVNTEAFF	TGCAGCGTTGTAGTGAACACTGAAGCTTTCTTT
TRBJ2-5	NA	TRBD2	TRBV30	12	CAWSREGETQYF	TGTGCCTGGAGTCGGGAGGGGGAGACCCAGTACTTC
TRBJ2-1	NA	NA	TRBV19	13	CASSTLTGTEQFF	TGTGCCAGTAGCACCCTCACAGGGACTGAGCAGTTCTTC
TRBJ1-2	NA	NA	TRBV28	15	CASSFQGLANYGYTF	TGTGCCAGCAGTTTTCAGGGATTAGCTAACTATGGCTACACCTTC
TRBJ2-3	NA	TRBD1	TRBV5-1	15	CASSHRGDPTDTQYF	TGCGCCAGCAGCCACAGGGGGGACCCGACAGATACGCAGTATTTT
TRBJ1-3	NA	NA	TRBV28	17	CASTRATGLFSGNTIYF	TGTGCCAGCACCAGAGCGACAGGACTTTTTTCTGGAAACACCATATATTTT
TRBJ2-3	NA	NA	TRBV21-1	18	CASSKLLGVGGWTDTQYF	TGTGCCAGCAGCAAACTACTTGGGGTGGGAGGTTGGACAGATACGCAGTATTTT
TRBJ1-2	NA	NA	TRBV28	11	CASGVNYGYTF	TGTGCCAGCGGGGTAAACTATGGCTACACCTTC
TRBJ2-2	NA	TRBD1	TRBV9	14	CASSAGQGTGELFF	TGTGCCAGCAGTGCAGGACAGGGCACCGGGGAGCTGTTTTTT
TRBJ2-3	NA	TRBD2	TRBV30	17	CAWRGTSGRTYTDTQYF	TGTGCCTGGAGGGGGACTAGCGGGAGGACTTACACAGATACGCAGTATTTT
TRBJ1-1	once	TRBD1	TRBV6-5	15	CASSFQGQGYTEAFF	TGTGCCAGCAGTTTCCAGGGACAGGGTTACACTGAAGCTTTCTTT
TRBJ2-7	NA	NA	TRBV3-1/TRBV3-2	15	CASSPSATYSYEQYF	TGTGCCAGCAGCCCTTCTGCCACTTACTCCTACGAGCAGTACTTC
TRBJ1-5	NA	NA	TRBV19	16	CATTPARGRRIAAQHF	TGTGCTACCACTCCCGCGAGAGGGCGAAGGATAGCGGCCCAGCATTTT
TRBJ2-1	few	TRBD1	TRBV24-1	15	CATSARQGAANEQFF	TGTGCCACCAGTGCCCGACAGGGGGCGGCCAATGAGCAGTTCTTC
TRBJ2-7	NA	NA	TRBV10-2	15	CASSESSGTAYEQYF	TGCGCCAGCAGTGAGTCATCTGGTACAGCCTACGAGCAGTACTTC
TRBJ1-1	NA	NA	TRBV6-5	12	CASDLLNTEAFF	TGTGCCAGCGACCTCCTGAACACTGAAGCTTTCTTT
TRBJ2-2	NA	NA	TRBV5-6	14	CASSLGVWGGELFF	TGTGCCAGCAGCTTGGGGGTATGGGGCGGGGAGCTGTTTTTT
TRBJ1-1	NA	NA	TRBV2	13	CASSEWRGAEAFF	TGTGCCAGCAGTGAATGGCGTGGAGCTGAAGCTTTCTTT
TRBJ2-7	NA	NA	TRBV18	14	CASSPGPTEYEQYF	TGTGCCAGCTCACCGGGTCCGACAGAGTACGAGCAGTACTTC
TRBJ1-3	NA	NA	TRBV5-1	15	CASSPTGLSGNTIYF	TGCGCCAGCAGCCCAACAGGGCTCTCTGGAAACACCATATATTTT
TRBJ1-5	NA	NA	TRBV12-3/TRBV12-4	12	CASSLGHQPQHF	TGTGCCAGCAGTTTAGGTCATCAGCCCCAGCATTTT
TRBJ2-2	NA	TRBD1	TRBV6-5	15	CASRRQGIDTGELFF	TGTGCCAGCAGGCGACAGGGGATCGACACCGGGGAGCTGTTTTTT
TRBJ2-1	NA	TRBD2	TRBV7-8	17	CASSPASLAVRIDEQFF	TGTGCCAGCAGCCCCGCCTCACTAGCGGTGAGAATCGATGAGCAGTTCTTC
TRBJ2-1	once	NA	TRBV7-2	14	CASSLDHTGFEQFF	TGTGCCAGCAGCTTAGACCACACAGGGTTTGAGCAGTTCTTC
TRBJ1-1	NA	TRBD1	TRBV5-4	17	CASSRQGYMGGNTEAFF	TGTGCCAGCAGCCGACAGGGATACATGGGGGGGAACACTGAAGCTTTCTTT
TRBJ2-3	NA	NA	TRBV18	15	CASSPQEVSTDTQYF	TGTGCCAGCTCACCTCAGGAGGTTAGCACAGATACGCAGTATTTT
TRBJ2-7	NA	TRBD1	TRBV28	14	CASTRTGPVYEQYF	TGTGCCAGCACCCGGACAGGGCCCGTATACGAGCAGTACTTC
TRBJ1-1	NA	NA	TRBV21-1	17	CASSNPGEGQENTEAFF	TGTGCCAGCAGCAATCCGGGAGAGGGACAGGAGAACACTGAAGCTTTCTTT
TRBJ2-2	NA	NA	TRBV30	13	CAWSAINTGELFF	TGTGCCTGGAGTGCAATAAACACCGGGGAGCTGTTTTTT
TRBJ1-5	NA	NA	TRBV7-2	14	CASSLQVGERPQHF	TGTGCCAGCAGCTTACAGGTTGGCGAGCGGCCCCAGCATTTT
TRBJ2-6	NA	NA	TRBV18	17	CASSSTGYKAGANVLTF	TGTGCCAGCTCATCCACAGGGTATAAGGCTGGGGCCAACGTCCTGACTTTC
TRBJ2-3	NA	TRBD2	TRBV19	17	CASRKRASGRSPDTQYF	TGTGCCAGTAGGAAGAGGGCTAGCGGGAGATCCCCAGATACGCAGTATTTT
TRBJ2-7	NA	NA	TRBV6-5	13	CASKMGVSYEQYF	TGTGCCAGTAAGATGGGGGTTTCCTACGAGCAGTACTTC
TRBJ2-3	NA	TRBD2	TRBV4-2	16	CASSHLGRAATDTQYF	TGTGCCAGCAGCCACCTCGGGAGGGCTGCGACAGATACGCAGTATTTT
TRBJ2-7	NA	TRBD2	TRBV6-1	15	CASSEGLAEVYEQYF	TGTGCCAGCAGTGAAGGACTAGCGGAGGTCTACGAGCAGTACTTC
TRBJ2-1	few	TRBD2	TRBV12-5	17	CASGLPQLAGVVSEQFF	TGTGCTAGTGGTTTGCCCCAACTAGCGGGGGTTGTAAGTGAGCAGTTCTTC
TRBJ1-4	NA	NA	TRBV2	14	CASSVGSTAEKLFF	TGTGCCAGCAGTGTGGGGTCAACGGCGGAAAAACTGTTTTTT